This entry describes one T cell receptor beta chain. This sample is part of a study of shared clonotypes between healthy human individuals. Germline V gives CDR1 MNHEY, CDR2 SMNVEV (reference sequence). Trimming left V 10 bases short and J 3 bases short, with 13 bases between. The CDR3 runs to 12 residues. Libraries were prepared by immunoSEQ multiplex PCR; TCRdb keeps only in-frame clonotypes and omits some of them. Among some 350,000 clones listed, around 74% were seen once. This chain links TRBV27 with TRBJ2-7; the D is unclear. The TCR was taken from a man aged 25 to 45 in good health. What was sequenced was memory CD4+ T cells sorted from blood. Subset given: CD45RA-negative fraction. DNA for the CDR3: TGTGCCAAGACACGGCCGATCTACGAGCAGTACTTC. Protein: CAKTRPIYEQYF.